This passage covers 26 T cell receptor beta chains from one sample sequenced in a study of beta chain features in type 1 diabetes. General observations from the study: When Type 1 diabetes patients were examined, their TCRB CDR3s proved moderately but significantly shorter in all four CD4+ subsets.

Their target antigens are unknown. Every isolated RNA sample was fully reverse transcribed, so sequencing captured expressed TCRB transcripts. Assay: immunoSEQ multiplex PCR; the TCRdb copy retains only in-frame clones and omits some. The data show 600,000 to 700,000 clones, under 15% seen once. The sequencing input was naive CD4+ T cells from blood. These TCRs come from a man younger than 40 with type 1 diabetes.

This clone was seen only a few times. Other DNA variants within this sample encode the same CDR3. The CDR3 sequence is CASSPPGQGAYEQYF. The CDR3 DNA sequence: TGTGCCAGCTCACCCCCGGGACAGGGGGCTTACGAGCAGTACTTC. This chain uses TRBV18 with TRBJ2-7; 12 positions agree with TRBD1. This CDR3 region has 15 residues. Germline CDR1 KGHSH, CDR2 LQKENI. The junction had 4 bases not matched to a gene; V was cut back by 3 bases and J by 4 bases. The whole variable domain, filled in from reference TRBV18 and TRBJ2-7, reads NAGVMQNPRHLVRRRGQEARLRCSPMKGHSHVYWYRQLPEEGLKFMVYLQKENIIDESGMPKERFSAEFPKEGPSILRIQQVVRGDSAAYFCASSPPGQGAYEQYFGPGTRLTVT.

V gene TRBV29-1 combines with J gene TRBJ2-3; 9 bases agree with TRBD2. This CDR3 spans 13 amino acids. Germline lookup yields CDR1 SQVTM and CDR2 ANQGSEA. Trimming took 8 bases from V and 5 from J; bases not matched to a gene: 8. The CDR3 sequence: CSWSGGTKDTQYF. The CDR3 DNA reads TGCAGCTGGAGCGGGGGGACGAAAGATACGCAGTATTTT.

The rearrangement uses TRBV19 and TRBJ1-5; D perhaps matches TRBD1 (6 bases). The V and J ends lost 3 bases and 7 bases respectively, with 16 bases between them. Germline-derived CDR1 and CDR2 are LNHDA and SQIVND (reference sequence). The CDR3 covers 15 residues. This CDR3 is CASSIMSGGGQPQHF. CDR3 DNA: TGTGCCAGTAGTATTATGTCCGGGGGCGGACAGCCCCAGCATTTT.

This clone was counted between two and nine times. The CDR3 nucleotides are TGTGCCAGTAGTAAACCGGGACAGGGCTTAGTTTGGGACTCTAACTATGGCTACACCTTC. Protein sequence: CASSKPGQGLVWDSNYGYTF. The chain combines TRBV19 with TRBJ1-2, with TRBD1 matching 9 bases. The V segment lost 4 bases and the J segment 0 bases; nucleotides outside the gene matches: 18. The CDR3 is made up of 20 amino acids. Germline V gene data show CDR1 as LNHDA and CDR2 as SQIVND (reference sequence). The variable domain in full, completed from reference TRBV19 and TRBJ1-2, reads DGGITQSPKYLFRKEGQNVTLSCEQNLNHDAMYWYRQDPGQGLRLIYYSQIVNDFQKGDIAEGYSVSREKKESFPLTVTSAQKNPTAFYLCASSKPGQGLVWDSNYGYTFGSGTRLTVV.

This clone was found a few times. The chain links TRBV7-9 to TRBJ2-7; 9 bases map to TRBD1. CDR1 and CDR2 (germline): SEHNR, FQNEAQ (reference sequence). The CDR3 consists of 15 residues. Germline trimming cut 1 base from V and 5 bases from J; bases unmatched to any gene: 6. The CDR3 sequence is CASSLVLTGGDEQYF. The CDR3 DNA is TGTGCCAGCAGCTTAGTATTAACAGGGGGCGACGAGCAGTACTTC. The full variable domain, rest sourced from reference TRBV7-9 and TRBJ2-7, is DTGVSQNPRHKITKRGQNVTFRCDPISEHNRLYWYRQTLGQGPEFLTYFQNEAQLEKSRLLSDRFSAERPKGSFSTLEIQRTEQGDSAMYLCASSLVLTGGDEQYFGPGTRLTVT.

This clone showed up just a few times. The chain uses TRBV2 and TRBJ1-6, with 7 bases fitting TRBD1. V shed 7 bases and J 7 bases; nucleotides not matched to a gene: 10. The CDR3 is 15 amino acids. Germline values: CDR1 SNHLY, CDR2 FYNNEI. This CDR3 is CASTTDRLRNSPLHF. DNA for the CDR3: TGTGCCAGCACCACGGACAGGCTGAGGAATTCACCCCTCCACTTT.

Remarks on this clone: One end of the junction is discordant with germline, which a read error may explain. The rearrangement links TRBV5-4 to TRBJ2-3, with D hard to call. The CDR3 consists of 13 residues. Germline CDR1 reads SGHNT; CDR2 reads YYREEE (reference sequence). The CDR3 spells CASSQEGGDTQYF. In DNA, the CDR3 is TGCGCCAGCAGCCAAGAAGGCGGCGATACGCAGTATTTT.

The rearrangement joins TRBV7-2 to TRBJ2-3; D call uncertain. Germline V gene data show CDR1 as SGHTA and CDR2 as FQGNSA. The CDR3 sequence is 11 residues long. V lost 5 bases, J lost 4 bases, and 4 bases lay in between. The CDR3 DNA reads as TGTGCCAGCAGCCCCCCAGATACGCAGTATTTT. Translation: CASSPPDTQYF.

The V gene is TRBV29-1, the J gene TRBJ2-7; possible D gene TRBD2, 6 bases. V was shortened by 3 bases and J by 4 bases, with 13 bases between the two germline ends. Germline loops: CDR1 SQVTM, CDR2 ANQGSEA. This CDR3 is 13 amino acids long. The CDR3 bases are TGCAGCGTTGAGGTCACGGGGAGGTACGAGCAGTACTTC. As protein: CSVEVTGRYEQYF.

The chain employs TRBV6-5 and TRBJ2-3, with no clear D. There are 14 residues in the CDR3. The V end was cut by 5 bases, the J end by 0 bases, with 9 bases between. Per the germline V gene, CDR1 is MNHEY and CDR2 is SVGAGI. This chain's CDR3 is CASSGRLSTDTQYF. In DNA form, the CDR3 reads TGTGCCAGCAGTGGTAGGCTTAGCACAGATACGCAGTATTTT.

The chain links TRBV7-8 to TRBJ2-7; a possible D gene is TRBD2 (6 bases). From germline, CDR1 is SGHVS and CDR2 FQNEAQ. The V gene lost 5 bases and the J gene lost 7 bases, with 9 bases spanning the gap. The CDR3 spans 11 residues. The CDR3 coding sequence is TGTGCCAGCAGCGCTGGGGGGGAGCAGTACTTC. Protein sequence: CASSAGGEQYF.

This clone was picked up a small number of times. J is TRBJ1-2 and V is TRBV18; no clear D. The CDR3 covers 16 residues. The V end was cut by 3 bases, the J end by 3 bases, with 17 bases between. Looked up from germline, CDR1 is KGHSH and CDR2 is LQKENI. Here the CDR3 reads CASSPARAAHYYGYTF. In DNA, the CDR3 is TGTGCCAGCTCACCCGCTAGGGCAGCCCATTACTATGGCTACACCTTC. The whole variable domain, filled in from reference TRBV18 and TRBJ1-2, reads NAGVMQNPRHLVRRRGQEARLRCSPMKGHSHVYWYRQLPEEGLKFMVYLQKENIIDESGMPKERFSAEFPKEGPSILRIQQVVRGDSAAYFCASSPARAAHYYGYTFGSGTRLTVV.

A few counts support this clone. The chain couples TRBV19 to TRBJ1-2, with unresolved D. The CDR3 spans 12 residues. Germline V gene sequence: CDR1 LNHDA, CDR2 SQIVND (reference sequence). V lost 5 bases to trimming and J lost 4 bases, with 8 bases between them. The CDR3 DNA reads TGTGCCAGTAGTGCGACCGTCTATGGCTACACCTTC. It is translated as CASSATVYGYTF. Full variable domain (outside the CDR3, taken from reference TRBV19 and TRBJ1-2): DGGITQSPKYLFRKEGQNVTLSCEQNLNHDAMYWYRQDPGQGLRLIYYSQIVNDFQKGDIAEGYSVSREKKESFPLTVTSAQKNPTAFYLCASSATVYGYTFGSGTRLTVV.

V and J are TRBV13 and TRBJ2-5; 10 nucleotides match TRBD2. The CDR3 extends over 15 amino acids. The germline V gene encodes CDR1 PRHDT and CDR2 FYEKMQ (reference sequence). With 5 bases clipped from V and 1 base from J, the junction kept 4 bases outside the gene matches. The CDR3 DNA follows: TGTGCCAGCAGCCCCGGGACTAGCGCCCAAGAGACCCAGTACTTC. This encodes CASSPGTSAQETQYF.

The gene calls are TRBV5-4 and TRBJ1-1, with TRBD1 matching 7 bases. The CDR3 length is 16 residues. V trimming: 2 bases; J trimming: 4 bases; junction bases outside the gene matches: 11. Germline assignment: CDR1 SGHNT and CDR2 YYREEE (reference sequence). DNA for the CDR3: TGTGCCAGCAGCTTAGGGGGGACAGCGGTTCCCACTGAAGCTTTCTTT. Translation gives CASSLGGTAVPTEAFF.

This clone was detected a few times. The chain combines TRBV30 with TRBJ1-4, with TRBD1 as a possible D gene (5 bases). This CDR3 contains 13 residues. V was trimmed by 5 bases and J by 6 bases, leaving 13 bases between them. Germline V gives CDR1 GTSNPN, CDR2 SVGIG (reference sequence). CDR3 loop: CAWGDQGDEKLFF. CDR3 DNA sequence: TGTGCCTGGGGGGACCAAGGGGATGAAAAACTGTTTTTT.

This clone came up a few times. The J gene is TRBJ1-5, the V gene TRBV29-1, with D possibly TRBD1 on 6 matching bases. The CDR3 contains 14 residues. Germline CDR1 is SQVTM and CDR2 is ANQGSEA. V lost 4 bases to trimming and J lost 5 bases, with 15 bases between them. CDR3 sequence reads: CSVVTGLNDQPQHF. The CDR3 DNA reads TGCAGCGTTGTGACAGGTTTGAACGATCAGCCCCAGCATTTT.

V is TRBV9 and J is TRBJ2-2, with a weak D call TRBD2 (7 bases). The V end was cut by 0 bases, the J end by 3 bases, with 12 bases between. The CDR3 consists of 16 residues. Germline-derived CDR1 and CDR2 are SGDLS and YYNGEE. The CDR3 DNA reads TGTGCCAGCAGCGTAGGCCGGGGGGCGGACACCGGGGAGCTGTTTTTT. Residues: CASSVGRGADTGELFF.

This clone was detected a few times. The chain couples TRBV29-1 to TRBJ2-3; D call uncertain. CDR1 and CDR2 (germline): SQVTM, ANQGSEA. There are 12 residues in the CDR3. V lost 4 bases to trimming and J lost 4 bases, with 9 bases between them. The DNA of the CDR3 is TGCAGCGTTGGTCTTAACTCAGATACGCAGTATTTT. This translates into CSVGLNSDTQYF.

The rearrangement joins TRBV11-2 to TRBJ2-7; 13 nucleotides align to TRBD2. The CDR3 totals 19 residues. The germline V gene encodes CDR1 SGHAT and CDR2 FQNNGV. J was trimmed by 3 bases and V by 5 bases; bases with no gene match: 16. The CDR3 DNA follows: TGTGCCAGCAGCGGACGGACTAGCGGGGGATTTCAAAAAATCTACGAGCAGTACTTC. Its translation: CASSGRTSGGFQKIYEQYF.

This CDR3 reads CASGGAPPREQYF. The CDR3, as DNA: TGCGCCAGCGGGGGGGCTCCTCCCCGCGAGCAGTACTTC. The V and J genes are TRBV10-2 and TRBJ2-7; a possible D gene is TRBD2 (7 bases). The CDR3 covers 13 residues. Trimming cost V 8 bases and J 6 bases, with 17 bases left between them. Germline V gene sequence: CDR1 WSHSY, CDR2 SAAADI.

This clone was counted between two and nine times. The chain has TRBV9 and TRBJ1-2; D unresolved. Germline CDR1 and CDR2: SGDLS and YYNGEE. CDR3 length: 13 amino acids. V was trimmed by 3 bases and J by 2 bases, leaving 8 bases between them. For the CDR3, the DNA is TGTGCCAGCAGCGAACCCGGAAACTATGGCTACACCTTC. Its protein is CASSEPGNYGYTF.

This clone was picked up a small number of times. This chain links TRBV7-2 with TRBJ2-1; 11 bases are a match to TRBD2. J lost 1 base, V lost 5 bases, and 10 bases had no gene match. The germline V gene has CDR1 SGHTA and CDR2 FQGNSA. The length of the CDR3 is 18 residues. The CDR3 reads CASSAYSGGVGSYNEQFF. CDR3 in DNA: TGTGCCAGCAGCGCCTATAGCGGGGGGGTTGGATCCTACAATGAGCAGTTCTTC. Full variable domain (outside the CDR3, taken from reference TRBV7-2 and TRBJ2-1): GAGVSQSPSNKVTEKGKDVELRCDPISGHTALYWYRQSLGQGLEFLIYFQGNSAPDKSGLPSDRFSAERTGGSVSTLTIQRTQQEDSAVYLCASSAYSGGVGSYNEQFFGPGTRLTVL.

The V gene is TRBV2, the J gene TRBJ2-1; 8 bases are shared with TRBD1. This CDR3 has 14 amino acids. Germline-derived CDR1 and CDR2 are SNHLY and FYNNEI. With 7 bases clipped from V and 8 bases from J, the junction kept 10 bases outside the gene matches. The CDR3 is CASTRDRFEDEQFF. For the CDR3, the DNA is TGTGCCAGCACCCGGGACAGGTTTGAAGATGAGCAGTTCTTC.

This clone came up a few times. The chain links TRBV2 to TRBJ1-1; D gene uncertain. The V end was cut by 0 bases, the J end by 4 bases, with 6 bases between. Germline lookup yields CDR1 SNHLY and CDR2 FYNNEI. The CDR3 is 13 amino acids. The CDR3 reads CASSEAGGTEAFF. CDR3 nucleotide sequence: TGTGCCAGCAGTGAAGCGGGAGGCACTGAAGCTTTCTTT.

This clone was seen more than once but under ten times. J is TRBJ2-1 and V is TRBV9, with TRBD1 matching over 8 bases. The germline V gene encodes CDR1 SGDLS and CDR2 YYNGEE. The trim removed 6 bases at V and 7 bases at J, leaving 6 bases unmatched. CDR3 length: 13 amino acids. CDR3 DNA: TGTGCCAGCAAGGGACAGGCGTTAAATGAGCAGTTCTTC. Amino acids: CASKGQALNEQFF.